The 4 T cell receptor beta chains presented below share a single source sample, sequenced in a study of blood T cell repertoires in COVID-19. Method: immunoSEQ multiplex PCR; TCRdb's copy keeps in-frame clones and lacks some. The table includes 150,000 or so clones, around 87% detected once. The sequenced sample consisted of peripheral blood. All receptors derive from a man aged 18-30 years with COVID-19, enrolled during active disease.

This clone has only one observation. V and J are TRBV12-3 or TRBV12-4 and TRBJ2-7; 7 bases are shared with TRBD1. CDR3 size: 13 residues. J was trimmed by 6 bases and V by 3 bases; bases with no gene match: 5. CDR3 region: CASSFTGAGEQYF. The CDR3 nucleotides are TGTGCCAGCAGTTTCACAGGGGCGGGCGAGCAGTACTTC.

The J gene is TRBJ2-5, the V gene TRBV5-1; D is possibly TRBD1 (5 bases). Germline lookup yields CDR1 SGHRS and CDR2 YFSETQ. CDR3 length: 13 residues. Trimming removed 4 bases from V and 5 bases from J, with 12 bases in between. The CDR3 DNA reads as TGCGCCAGCAGCGTGGGGCCTGTGGAGACCCAGTACTTC. Its protein is CASSVGPVETQYF.

In this sample, this clone turned up once. The chain is built from TRBV9 and TRBJ1-1; the D gene is possibly TRBD1 (6 bases). Germline values: CDR1 SGDLS, CDR2 YYNGEE. With 3 bases removed from V and 2 bases from J, the gap between germline ends came to 14 bases. The CDR3 runs 15 residues. CDR3 DNA sequence: TGTGCCAGCAGCGACCACAGGGAAGATAACACTGAAGCTTTCTTT. This sequence encodes CASSDHREDNTEAFF. Full variable domain (missing parts from reference TRBV9 and TRBJ1-1): DSGVTQTPKHLITATGQRVTLRCSPRSGDLSVYWYQQSLDQGLQFLIQYYNGEERAKGNILERFSAQQFPDLHSELNLSSLELGDSALYFCASSDHREDNTEAFFGQGTRLTVV.

Here the CDR3 DNA reads TGTGCCAGCAGCGATCCGGGACTTCCCCTCACAGATACGCAGTATTTT. This translates into CASSDPGLPLTDTQYF. The chain links TRBV3-1 (or the pseudogene TRBV3-2) to TRBJ2-3; possibly TRBD2 for D (6 bases). This CDR3 is built from 16 residues. The V end lost 5 bases, the J end lost 2 bases, and 17 bases lay between the germline ends. Germline CDR1 is LGHDT and CDR2 is YNNKEL (reference sequence).